One and the same sample provided the 8 T cell receptor beta chains below, sequenced in a study of blood T cell repertoires in COVID-19. Produced via immunoSEQ multiplex PCR; TCRdb's table is partial and in-frame only. Of 150,000 to 200,000 clones in the sample, about 80% are singletons; the top ten hold about 10%. Input material: PBMCs or T cells enriched from blood (not recorded which). The origin of the receptors is a man aged 50 or older who had recovered from COVID-19.

V gene TRBV28 combines with J gene TRBJ2-1; 9 nucleotides align to TRBD2. Trimming cost V 6 bases and J 8 bases; bases outside gene matches: 11. Per the germline V gene, CDR1 is MDHEN and CDR2 is SYDVKM. This CDR3 is 15 amino acids long. The DNA of the CDR3 is TGTGCCAGCAGGGGCGGGAGGGCCGGTCACGATGAGCAGTTCTTC. It codes for CASRGGRAGHDEQFF.

The chain has TRBV28 and TRBJ2-1, with 8 bases lining up with TRBD2. CDR3 length equals 15 residues. With V trimmed by 6 bases and J by 7 bases, 11 bases remained unmatched. Per germline, CDR1 MDHEN and CDR2 SYDVKM. The CDR3 reads CASRPLLGGGNEQFF. The CDR3, as DNA: TGTGCCAGCAGACCACTTCTGGGCGGGGGGAATGAGCAGTTCTTC.

CDR3 region: CASGMESGDTQYF. In DNA, the CDR3 is TGTGCTAGTGGCATGGAATCGGGAGATACGCAGTATTTT. The chain combines TRBV12-5 with TRBJ2-3; unclear D gene. CDR1 LGHNT and CDR2 FRNRAP come from the germline V gene. V lost 6 bases and J 5 bases, leaving 12 bases between the germline ends. The CDR3 length is 13 residues.

This clone appeared a few times. CDR3 nucleotide sequence: TGCAGTGCTAGACAGGTTAATGAGCAGTTCTTC. Translated, it gives CSARQVNEQFF. This chain links TRBV20-1 with TRBJ2-1; D unclear. The germline V and J ends were trimmed by 2 bases and 7 bases, with 6 bases remaining between them. Per germline, CDR1 DFQATT and CDR2 SNEGSKA (reference sequence). This CDR3 region has 11 residues.

This rearrangement joins TRBV7-9 to TRBJ2-7; 7 bases agree with TRBD1. This CDR3 region has 16 residues. Germline V gene lookup returns CDR1 SEHNR and CDR2 FQNEAQ (reference sequence). J was trimmed by 5 bases and V by 3 bases; bases with no gene match: 13. The CDR3: CASSFLPGQRTDEQYF. DNA of the CDR3: TGTGCCAGCAGCTTCCTTCCGGGACAGAGGACCGACGAGCAGTACTTC.

This clone appeared once. The chain combines TRBV7-9 with TRBJ2-5, with a possible D match to TRBD1 (5 bases). From germline, CDR1 is SEHNR and CDR2 FQNEAQ (reference sequence). This CDR3 has 13 amino acids. Trimming pared 5 bases from V and 3 bases from J, leaving 10 bases between. The CDR3 DNA sequence: TGTGCCAGCAGCATCAGGGTTGAAGAGACCCAGTACTTC. This translates into CASSIRVEETQYF.

The V and J genes are TRBV7-2 and TRBJ2-5, with 10 nucleotides matching TRBD2. This CDR3 has 14 residues. CDR1 is SGHTA and CDR2 is FQGNSA in the germline V gene. The junction had 3 bases not matched to a gene; V was cut back by 3 bases and J by 5 bases. CDR3 residues: CASSFQAGGETQYF. The DNA of the CDR3 is TGTGCCAGCAGCTTTCAAGCGGGGGGGGAGACCCAGTACTTC.

V is TRBV11-2 and J is TRBJ1-4; a possible D gene is TRBD1 (5 bases). The germline V and J ends were trimmed by 4 bases and 13 bases, with 16 bases remaining between them. Germline V lookup: CDR1 SGHAT, CDR2 FQNNGV. This CDR3 is 13 amino acids long. The CDR3 here is CASSSAGVGGLFF. The CDR3 bases are TGTGCCAGCAGCTCGGCCGGGGTGGGGGGACTGTTTTTT.